This T cell receptor beta chain derives from a study of T-cell reconstitution after alpha-beta-depleted transplantation in children. Comments on this clonotype: Its antigen is unidentified.

The CDR3 has 17 amino acids. In germline, CDR1 is MGHRA, CDR2 YSYEKL. The ends lost 1 base at V and 7 bases at J; junction bases unmatched: 10. Unique molecular identifiers were used to barcode this TCRbeta library. TCRdb redid the calling of the PCR reads with MiXCR, one entry per CDR3 protein. Among approximately 1,000,000 distinct CDR3 sequences listed, about 29% were seen once. Study-level findings and limits: Surviving recipient cells, namely T cells and thymic progenitors, were the source of high day-60 TCRbeta diversity in some patients. One year post-transplant, T-cell counts and diversity were largely derived from T cells produced anew.

The gene calls are TRBV4-1 and TRBJ2-1, with 10 bases that match TRBD2. This TCR derives from a boy under three years old who had a stem cell transplant for SCID, so the T cells may come from the graft donor. The material sequenced was PBMCs, mostly from graft donor cells, taken 360 days after TCRalphabeta/CD19-depleted stem cell transplant. CDR3 in DNA: TGCGCCAGCAGCCAAGCATCTAGCGGGGGTGGTGGGAATGAGCAGTTCTTC. Residues: CASSQASSGGGGNEQFF.